The clone carrying this T cell receptor (beta chain) was seen a single time. Clones were sequenced by immunoSEQ multiplex PCR, and TCRdb holds only the in-frame ones, with some missing. The sample has 85,000 to 130,000 clones, roughly 90% seen once. Germline-derived CDR1 and CDR2 are SGHRS and YFSETQ. This CDR3 contains 17 residues. Losses at the gene ends were 0 bases for V and 5 bases for J; bases not matched to a gene: 7. This sample was included in a study of T cell changes during pregnancy in multiple sclerosis. The receptor was isolated from a female donor with multiple sclerosis, enrolled in a pregnancy study. Source: peripheral blood, taken after pregnancy. The rearrangement uses TRBV5-1 and TRBJ2-2; 10 nucleotides match TRBD1. The CDR3 region is CASSLGDRGQRTGELFF. The CDR3 bases are TGCGCCAGCAGCTTGGGGGACAGGGGTCAGAGAACCGGGGAGCTGTTTTTT.